The 16 T cell receptor beta chains below come from one sample, sequenced in a study of T cell responses to AZD1222 COVID-19 vaccine. Some clones are missing from TCRdb's copy, which holds only in-frame ones; the method was immunoSEQ multiplex PCR. The repertoire holds over 110,000 clones, more than 90% seen once, with 1.7% in the top ten. The sample consisted of peripheral blood, taken on day 0 of AZD1222 vaccination. Every receptor here comes from an adult in good health.

V usage is TRBV5-1 and J usage is TRBJ2-7; maybe TRBD2 (6 bases). This CDR3 contains 19 residues. V lost 3 bases to trimming and J lost 2 bases, with 27 bases between them. CDR1 and CDR2 (germline): SGHRS, YFSETQ. The CDR3 DNA reads as TGCGCCAGCAGCTCCCGAGGGTCGGGACTCTATAGTATGACCTACGAGCAGTACTTC. Translation: CASSSRGSGLYSMTYEQYF.

The V and J genes are TRBV12-3 or TRBV12-4 and TRBJ1-2, with 8 bases fitting TRBD1. CDR3 size: 13 residues. J was trimmed by 8 bases and V by 5 bases; bases with no gene match: 7. CDR3 sequence reads: CASSVTGGGGYTF. For the CDR3, the DNA is TGTGCCAGCAGTGTAACAGGGGGGGGAGGCTACACCTTC.

The chain has TRBV5-1 and TRBJ2-3, with 7 bases fitting TRBD2. Trimming removed 4 bases from V and 3 bases from J; junction bases left unmatched: 5. Looked up from germline, CDR1 is SGHRS and CDR2 is YFSETQ. The CDR3 contains 14 residues. CDR3 region: CASSRIGGTDTQYF. The CDR3 DNA reads TGCGCCAGCAGCCGAATCGGGGGGACAGATACGCAGTATTTT. The full variable domain, with the rest looked up from reference TRBV5-1 and TRBJ2-3, is KAGVTQTPRYLIKTRGQQVTLSCSPISGHRSVSWYQQTPGQGLQFLFEYFSETQRNKGNFPGRFSGRQFSNSRSEMNVSTLELGDSALYLCASSRIGGTDTQYFGPGTRLTVL.

This chain uses TRBV27 with TRBJ1-4, with a tentative D call TRBD1 (5 bases). The CDR3 loop spans 15 amino acids. V was pared by 3 bases and J by 7 bases, with 15 bases between. CDR1 and CDR2 from the germline V gene are MNHEY and SMNVEV (reference sequence). The CDR3: CASSFGDRLGEKLFF. The DNA of the CDR3 is TGTGCCAGCAGTTTTGGTGACAGATTAGGTGAAAAACTGTTTTTT.

The chain couples TRBV9 to TRBJ1-1; D is unclear. The CDR3 has 13 residues. Trimming shortened V by 0 bases and J by 1 base, and 4 bases separated the two germline ends. CDR1 and CDR2 (germline): SGDLS, YYNGEE. This CDR3 is CASSVVANTEAFF. CDR3 DNA sequence: TGTGCCAGCAGCGTAGTTGCGAACACTGAAGCTTTCTTT.

The chain recombines TRBV5-4 with TRBJ2-5, with no clear D. In germline, CDR1 is SGHNT, CDR2 YYREEE (reference sequence). Trimming stripped 4 bases from V and 4 bases from J, with 11 bases between. The CDR3 length is 13 residues. DNA of the CDR3: TGTGCCAGCAGCCAAGGGTGGGCAGAGACCCAGTACTTC. Protein sequence: CASSQGWAETQYF. Full variable domain (missing parts from reference TRBV5-4 and TRBJ2-5): ETGVTQSPTHLIKTRGQQVTLRCSSQSGHNTVSWYQQALGQGPQFIFQYYREEENGRGNFPPRFSGLQFPNYSSELNVNALELDDSALYLCASSQGWAETQYFGPGTRLLVL.

The CDR3 spells CASSLGVTGGYTEAFF. CDR3 sequence (DNA): TGTGCCAGCAGCTTAGGTGTGACGGGGGGTTACACTGAAGCTTTCTTT. The chain employs TRBV7-9 and TRBJ1-1, with D tentatively TRBD1 (5 bases). In germline, CDR1 is SEHNR, CDR2 FQNEAQ (reference sequence). The CDR3 runs to 16 residues. V lost 1 base and J lost 3, with 15 bases in between.

The V call is TRBV5-5, the J call TRBJ2-2, with 12 bases lining up with TRBD2. The V gene's germline CDR1 is SGHKS and CDR2 YYEKEE (reference sequence). V was clipped by 6 bases and J by 12 bases; unmatched bases: 6. This CDR3 has 13 amino acids. The CDR3 protein is CASIRLAGEQLFF. The CDR3 DNA sequence: TGTGCCAGCATCCGACTAGCGGGAGAACAGCTGTTTTTT.

V is TRBV6-5 and J is TRBJ1-1; a weak D match, TRBD1 (5 bases). The germline CDR1 and CDR2 sequences are MNHEY and SVGAGI. This CDR3 spans 16 amino acids. V was pared by 2 bases and J by 6 bases, with 19 bases between. CDR3 region: CASSYGLAGRGPEAFF. CDR3 bases: TGTGCCAGCAGTTACGGACTAGCGGGAAGGGGCCCTGAAGCTTTCTTT.

The gene calls are TRBV30 and TRBJ1-1, with D tentatively TRBD1 (5 bases). The CDR3 loop spans 13 amino acids. Germline V gives CDR1 GTSNPN, CDR2 SVGIG (reference sequence). The V end was cut by 6 bases, the J end by 5 bases, with 16 bases between. The CDR3 nucleotides are TGTGCCTGTTTGGGAGGGGTAGGGACTGAAGCTTTCTTT. Amino acids: CACLGGVGTEAFF.

This clone was counted once. The chain has TRBV18 and TRBJ2-7; 8 bases line up with TRBD2. CDR3 length: 16 amino acids. Germline V gives CDR1 KGHSH, CDR2 LQKENI. After removal of 0 bases from V and 4 bases from J, the junction contained 8 bases not matched to a gene. The CDR3 DNA is TGTGCCAGCTCACCACCGAGCGCTAGCGGGCCGTACGAGCAGTACTTC. This sequence encodes CASSPPSASGPYEQYF.

The gene calls are TRBV5-8 and TRBJ2-7, with D uncertain. There are 12 residues in the CDR3. Germline V CDR1 and CDR2: SGHTS, YDEGEE. Trimming shortened V by 3 bases and J by 1 base, and 5 bases separated the two germline ends. The DNA of the CDR3 is TGTGCCAGCAGCTCTGGATCCTACGAGCAGTACTTC. It specifies CASSSGSYEQYF.

The rearrangement uses TRBV29-1 and TRBJ1-1, with no clear D. V was cut by 1 base and J by 2 bases, with 11 bases left in between. Germline CDR1 reads SQVTM; CDR2 reads ANQGSEA. The CDR3 extends over 14 amino acids. The CDR3 coding sequence is TGCAGCGTTGAAGTCGCAGCCGCAAACACTGAAGCTTTCTTT. It encodes CSVEVAAANTEAFF.

The chain is built from TRBV7-9 and TRBJ2-1; D not certain. The ends were cut back, 2 bases at V and 0 bases at J, with 8 bases in the middle. The CDR3 is 15 residues long. Germline V gene sequence: CDR1 SEHNR, CDR2 FQNEAQ (reference sequence). CDR3 nucleotide sequence: TGTGCCAGCAGCTTAAATTCGGGCTCCTACAATGAGCAGTTCTTC. This encodes CASSLNSGSYNEQFF.

The V and J genes are TRBV5-6 and TRBJ1-3; weak D call: TRBD1 (5 bases). Looked up from germline, CDR1 is SGHDT and CDR2 is YYEEEE. The V and J ends lost 4 bases and 0 bases respectively, with 17 bases between them. This CDR3 spans 17 amino acids. The CDR3 region is CASSLRQRFSSGNTIYF. The CDR3 DNA follows: TGTGCCAGCAGCCTCCGACAGCGCTTCTCCTCTGGAAACACCATATATTTT.

This clone appeared once. The chain has TRBV3-1 (or the pseudogene TRBV3-2) and TRBJ1-5; D uncertain. Germline CDR1 is LGHDT and CDR2 is YNNKEL (reference sequence). V was trimmed by 4 bases and J by 1 base, leaving 11 bases between them. The CDR3 loop spans 15 amino acids. The CDR3 coding sequence is TGTGCCAGCAGCCTAGGAAGGGTAAGCAATCAGCCCCAGCATTTT. Encoded protein: CASSLGRVSNQPQHF.